The rows below give T cell receptor beta chains drawn from one sample of a study of T cell changes during pregnancy in multiple sclerosis. Sequencing used immunoSEQ multiplex PCR; TCRdb keeps in-frame clones, though not all of them. The profile shows roughly 100,000 clones, 91% of them singletons. Sequencing used peripheral blood, obtained after pregnancy. Receptors originate from a female donor with multiple sclerosis, enrolled in a pregnancy study. Both conserved end residues are trimmed from each CDR3.

TRBV7-3 | ASPHITGANYEQY
TRBV6-4 | ASSEGTGGGTEAF
TRBV6-5 | ASGPTSGAGDTQY
TRBV19 | ASSPYPVFQETQY
TRBV6-5 | ASSTDRTSLYEQY
TRBV7-9 | ASSSLAGGRRDTQY
TRBV7-6 | ASSSTGYNEQF
TRBV18 | ASSPKTGTAKNIQY
TRBV7-9 | ATLTGPGNTIY
TRBV5-1 | ASSFRDSRVMNTEAF
TRBV15 | ATSRAQVGTGGNTIY
TRBV9 | ASSPGSQGGYQPQH
TRBV7-6 | ASSLSTGGYNEQF